This TCR beta chain was profiled in a study of CD8 T cells in ankylosing spondylitis. Findings and limits, study-wide: Several of the motif variants were reported before in synovial fluid and blood from reactive arthritis.

This clonotype was detected many times. What it binds is not known. CDR3 length: 16 residues. Germline loops: CDR1 LGHNA, CDR2 YSLEER. Between the trimmed V and J ends, which lost 1 base and 2 bases, there was a span of 14 bases. MiXCR, applied by TCRdb to the 5' RACE reads, yields one record per CDR3 protein. The sample lists roughly 240,000 distinct CDR3 sequences; roughly 8.2% were seen once. This TCR was recovered from a female donor with ankylosing spondylitis or in good health (not recorded which). The material sequenced was blood, either unsorted or a sorted T cell fraction (not recorded which). This chain links TRBV4-3 with TRBJ2-5; a weak D match, TRBD2 (5 bases). The CDR3 here is CASSQGVGLGQETQYF. The CDR3 DNA follows: TGCGCCAGCAGCCAAGGGGTCGGACTGGGACAAGAGACCCAGTACTTC.